This T cell receptor (beta chain) was identified in a study of T cells in localized non-small cell lung cancer. Study-wide points: The study found T cell clonality highest in uninvolved adjacent lung, above tumor.

The ends lost 6 bases at V and 9 bases at J; junction bases unmatched: 11. Germline assignment: CDR1 SEHNR and CDR2 FQNEAQ (reference sequence). The CDR3 consists of 14 residues. This clone came up once. Its matching antigen is unknown. Produced via immunoSEQ multiplex PCR; TCRdb's table is partial and in-frame only. The repertoire consists of 19,000 or so clones, with roughly 86% occurring once and the leading ten covering 25% to 30%. Sequenced here: peripheral blood mononuclear cells, sampled before any cancer treatment. The source of this sequence is an older male donor with stage II lung adenocarcinoma. The rearrangement uses TRBV7-9 and TRBJ2-1, with TRBD2 matching over 7 bases. The DNA for the CDR3 is TGTGCCAGCAGTCCGGTCGGGGGGAGAAGTGAGCAGTTCTTC. Its translation is CASSPVGGRSEQFF.